The present entry profiles one TCR beta chain with its context. Its antigen remains unknown. Based on CD45RO/CCR7/CD25/CD127/CD95/CD27, CD4+ regulatory, stem cell-like memory, naive and central memory cells were sorted. This sample is drawn from a study of beta chain features in type 1 diabetes. Broader study findings: Lower insertion and higher deletion counts appeared at VDJ junctions in type 1 diabetes patients. In patients and controls equally, PCR might favor templates that are shorter.

All of the isolated RNA was reverse transcribed, so expressed TCRB transcripts were sequenced. The data were produced by immunoSEQ multiplex PCR, yet TCRdb's version contains in-frame clones alone and is incomplete. The sample consists of 350,000 or so clones, 15% to 20% of them appearing once. The CDR3 runs 15 residues. V gave up 0 bases and J gave up 8 bases, with 14 bases separating them. Germline CDR1 reads LNHNV; CDR2 reads YYDKDF (reference sequence). This chain links TRBV15 with TRBJ2-1; tentatively, D is TRBD1 (5 bases). The source of this sequence is a woman between 18 and 29 years old in good health. The sample taken for sequencing was naive CD4+ T cells from blood. The CDR3: CATSRDRAGQDEQFF. The CDR3 DNA follows: TGTGCCACCAGCAGAGATCGAGCAGGGCAGGATGAGCAGTTCTTC.